These 8 T cell receptor beta chains originate from one sample sequenced in a study of OX40 agonist ivuxolimab in advanced cancers. This table comes from immunoSEQ multiplex PCR, and its TCRdb copy is limited to in-frame clones, with some not included. Of around 99,000 clones in the sample, approximately 89% were seen once. The sequenced sample was CD4+ or CD8+ T cells sorted from blood, obtained in a trial of the OX40 agonist ivuxolimab. The receptors come from an adult with an advanced solid tumor such as melanoma, head and neck, liver or kidney cancer.

DNA for the CDR3: TGTGCCAGTAGAAAGGAAGAGACCCAGTACTTC. Protein product: CASRKEETQYF. This chain joins TRBV19 and TRBJ2-5; D call uncertain. CDR1 is LNHDA and CDR2 is SQIVND in the germline V gene (reference sequence). CDR3 size: 11 residues. The ends were cut back, 6 bases at V and 3 bases at J, with 5 bases in the middle.

The chain links TRBV15 to TRBJ1-5, with a possible D match to TRBD1 (6 bases). This CDR3 has 15 residues. Trimming stripped 2 bases from V and 2 bases from J, with 10 bases between. The germline V gene encodes CDR1 LNHNV and CDR2 YYDKDF (reference sequence). CDR3 sequence (DNA): TGTGCCACCAGCAGAAAGGGGGAGGGCAATCAGCCCCAGCATTTT. Its protein is CATSRKGEGNQPQHF.

The chain has TRBV28 and TRBJ2-1; D call uncertain. Looked up from germline, CDR1 is MDHEN and CDR2 is SYDVKM. This CDR3 has 12 amino acids. With 7 bases removed from V and 8 bases from J, the gap between germline ends came to 12 bases. The CDR3, as DNA: TGTGCCAGCACCCAGAGTGCCCATGAGCAGTTCTTC. It is translated as CASTQSAHEQFF.

The V call is TRBV18, the J call TRBJ2-7, with 10 bases matching TRBD2. Germline trimming cut 1 base from V and 2 bases from J; bases unmatched to any gene: 5. Germline values: CDR1 KGHSH, CDR2 LQKENI. The CDR3 totals 16 residues. In nucleotides, the CDR3 is TGTGCCAGCTCACCACAAGTCCTAGCGGGAGCCTACGAGCAGTACTTC. Its translation is CASSPQVLAGAYEQYF. Filled out from reference TRBV18 and TRBJ2-7, the complete variable domain reads NAGVMQNPRHLVRRRGQEARLRCSPMKGHSHVYWYRQLPEEGLKFMVYLQKENIIDESGMPKERFSAEFPKEGPSILRIQQVVRGDSAAYFCASSPQVLAGAYEQYFGPGTRLTVT.

The genes are TRBV7-2 and TRBJ2-5; 14 nucleotides agree with TRBD2. Germline CDR1 and CDR2: SGHTA and FQGNSA. The CDR3 is made up of 16 amino acids. Unmatched junction bases numbered 4, after V lost 5 bases and J lost 2 bases. This chain's CDR3 is CASSQRTSGGQETQYF. In nucleotides, the CDR3 is TGTGCCAGCAGCCAACGGACTAGCGGGGGGCAAGAGACCCAGTACTTC. Full variable domain (rest looked up from reference TRBV7-2 and TRBJ2-5): GAGVSQSPSNKVTEKGKDVELRCDPISGHTALYWYRQSLGQGLEFLIYFQGNSAPDKSGLPSDRFSAERTGGSVSTLTIQRTQQEDSAVYLCASSQRTSGGQETQYFGPGTRLLVL.

The chain uses TRBV4-3 and TRBJ1-1; D not certain. The CDR3 runs to 14 residues. The germline gives CDR1 LGHNA, CDR2 YSLEER. The ends were cut back, 0 bases at V and 2 bases at J, with 7 bases in the middle. CDR3: CASSQDSGNTEAFF. Written as DNA, the CDR3 is TGCGCCAGCAGCCAAGATTCAGGCAACACTGAAGCTTTCTTT.

This clone was recorded a few times. This chain joins TRBV11-2 and TRBJ2-1; D possibly uses TRBD1 or TRBD2 (5 bases each). The CDR3 runs to 14 residues. V lost 3 bases to trimming and J lost 10 bases, with 16 bases between them. CDR1 and CDR2 from the germline V gene are SGHAT and FQNNGV. DNA of the CDR3: TGTGCCAGCAGCTTTTCTGGGGGAGAAATGGAGCAGTTCTTC. Translated, it gives CASSFSGGEMEQFF.

This clone was detected once. The chain recombines TRBV11-3 with TRBJ1-3; D unclear. This CDR3 is built from 14 residues. The ends were cut back, 1 base at V and 2 bases at J, with 6 bases in the middle. Germline V gene data show CDR1 as SGHNT and CDR2 as YENEEA. The CDR3 DNA is TGTGCCAGCAGCTTAGGCGTAGCTGGAAACACCATATATTTT. Translation gives CASSLGVAGNTIYF.